The source of this TCR beta chain is a study of CD8 T cells in ankylosing spondylitis. General observations from the study: Seven or eight highly homologous variants formed a TCR beta motif that appeared characteristic of ankylosing spondylitis blood. Before this, some motif variants had been reported in reactive arthritis synovial fluid and blood. The authors reported significant enrichment of disease-linked clones in matched ankylosing spondylitis synovial fluid.

This clonotype occurred many times. Its antigen is currently unknown. Making use of molecular barcodes, quantitative 5'-RACE generated TCR beta libraries. TCRdb itself ran the 5' RACE reads through MiXCR, one entry per CDR3 protein. The repertoire holds tens of thousands of distinct CDR3 sequences, approximately 5.3% seen once, with around 2.2% in the top ten. Sequenced sample: blood, either unsorted or a sorted T cell fraction (not recorded which). The clonotype was recovered from a male donor with ankylosing spondylitis or in good health (not recorded which).

CDR3 sequence reads: CASNLYSADTQYF. CDR3 coding DNA: TGTGCCAGCAACTTATACTCTGCGGATACGCAGTATTTT. The chain joins TRBV5-5 to TRBJ2-3, with D uncertain. The length of the CDR3 is 13 residues. V gave up 6 bases and J gave up 6 bases, with 14 bases separating them. Germline V lookup: CDR1 SGHKS, CDR2 YYEKEE (reference sequence).